The T cell receptor beta chain described here comes from a study of cytomegalovirus exposure and HLA in healthy donors. The V gene's germline CDR1 is SGDLS and CDR2 YYNGEE. Germline trimming cut 0 bases from V and 1 base from J; bases unmatched to any gene: 1. This CDR3 has 15 amino acids. The PCR employed 60 Vbeta primers together with 13 Jbeta primers. Generated by immunoSEQ multiplex PCR, the TCRdb table keeps only in-frame clones and is missing some. The sample carries about 160,000 clones, about 80% recorded once. As concerns this clone: This CDR3 is also generated by other DNA sequences in the sample.

The sample was PBMCs. The chain employs TRBV9 and TRBJ2-1; TRBD2 aligns across 7 bases. The source is a woman in her forties or fifties in good health and CMV-seronegative. Here the CDR3 reads CASSVGGGSYNEQFF. For the CDR3, the DNA is TGTGCCAGCAGCGTAGGGGGGGGTTCCTACAATGAGCAGTTCTTC.